This T cell receptor (beta chain) stems from a study of T-cell memory formation after mild COVID-19 (dated by TCRdb to 2020 to 2023). Concerning the study at large: Most TCR sequence clusters were specific to one of the two donors. In a couple of donors, T-cell clones that expanded and contracted after mild COVID-19 were tracked by sequencing TCRalpha and TCRbeta repertoires over time. Two young, previously healthy adult volunteers made up the cohort, one male and one female. Study-level results and caveats: From day 15 to 85, contracting clones showed balanced CD4/CD8 phenotypes, whereas a second wave of clones that expanded from day 15 to 37 leaned towards CD4+. Whether the second-wave clones peaking on day 37 were SARS-CoV-2 specific was not confirmed. The study included only a couple of mild cases, and larger cohorts that include severe cases with pre-infection samples were judged to be necessary. Some responding clones were detected in pre-infection memory, suggesting pre-existing cross-reactive memory T cells joined the SARS-CoV-2 response. Contracting CD4+ clones were located mainly in the CM and EM memory subsets, whereas CD8+ clones were found to be enriched in EMRA.

The CDR3 numbers 14 residues from cysteine through phenylalanine. Only CDR3 DNA is held: 42 bases, read in frame from base 1. V ends up 8 bases short and J 2 bases short, with an unmatched junction base count of 8. The germline V gene supplies CDR1 KGHSH and CDR2 LQKENI. This clonotype occurred many times. Its binding antigen is unknown. No much larger clone is present one base from it, and per-base qualities are unavailable. The instrument was an Illumina NovaSeq 6000. cDNA libraries for TCRalpha and TCRbeta were prepared by 5'RACE using constant-segment primers, with sample barcodes and unique molecular identifiers added. RNA was extracted from every sample with Trizol reagent. Libraries were amplified in two PCR steps, with a second sample barcode and Illumina TruSeq adapters added in the second step. Sequencing of the libraries was done on an Illumina NovaSeq, producing 2 x 150 bp paired-end reads. Turning to the authors' computational methods: Demultiplexing of reads and collapsing into UMI-guided consensus sequences were performed with migec v1.2.7. Using mixcr v2.1.11, UMI consensuses were aligned to TRA and TRB V and J templates and then assembled into clonotypes. Expanded or contracted clonotypes were those called significant by both edgeR and NoisET, with noise models trained on biological replicates. edgeR calls used a false discovery rate-adjusted p below 0.01 and a log2 fold-change threshold of 1. PCA with hierarchical clustering of max-normalized trajectories of the 1000 most abundant clonotypes was used as exploratory dynamics analysis. The CD4 or CD8 phenotype of responding clones was assigned using the separately sequenced CD4+ and CD8+ repertoires. TCRdb took the public reads, trimmed them with fastp at Q25, ran MiXCR for clone calling and kept in-frame beta chains. Here each entry gathers all rows of one CDR3 protein and keeps the most common genes and DNA. The V and J calls come from TCRdb's annotation, not from the publication. The sample table contains 560,000 or so distinct CDR3 sequences; only one count was recorded for 15% to 20% of them. The ten largest clones represent roughly 7.7% of the sample.

Ficoll-Paque density gradient centrifugation was used to isolate PBMCs. Sequencing was performed on PBMCs or a T cell subset sorted from them (not recorded which). The receptor chain draws on TRBV18 and TRBJ2-7, with 8 junctional bases fitting TRBD1. This TCR derives from an adult woman who had mild COVID-19 (a few samples of this study predate the infection). The sample titles of this study are shuffled in the database, so cell type and time point are left out; the donor was told from shared clones. The encoded CDR3 is CASSPRQGTYEQYF. The sequenced DNA: TGTGCCAGCAGTCCCCGACAGGGGACCTACGAGCAGTACTTC.